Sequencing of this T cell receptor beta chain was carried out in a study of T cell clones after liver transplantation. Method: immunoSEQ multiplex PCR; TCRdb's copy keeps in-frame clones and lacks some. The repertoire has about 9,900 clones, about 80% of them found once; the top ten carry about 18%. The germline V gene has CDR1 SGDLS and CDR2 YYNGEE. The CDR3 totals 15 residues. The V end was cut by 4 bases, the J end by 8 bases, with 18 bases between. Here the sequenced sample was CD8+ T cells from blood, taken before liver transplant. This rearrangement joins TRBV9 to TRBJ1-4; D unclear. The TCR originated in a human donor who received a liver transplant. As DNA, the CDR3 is TGTGCCAGCAGCCCACCAGGCTCGTATGGGGAAAAACTGTTTTTT. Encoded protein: CASSPPGSYGEKLFF.